This is a list of T cell receptor beta chains from one sample in a study of blood T cell repertoires in COVID-19. Data came from immunoSEQ multiplex PCR; TCRdb stores just in-frame clones and leaves some out. The top ten hold about 0.95% of the sample, which has more than 150,000 clones, 80% to 90% seen once. The sequenced sample consisted of peripheral blood. The receptor set was obtained from a woman aged 18-35 years who had recovered from COVID-19. Both conserved end residues are part of each CDR3. A D gene is named only where the DNA matches it firmly.

d_call j_call v_call cdr3_aa
TRBD1 TRBJ1-2 TRBV7-3 CASSPAGQGKDGYTF
TRBD1 TRBJ2-2 TRBV6-5 CASRRQGANTGELFF
. TRBJ1-2 TRBV18 CASSLWESDGYTF
. TRBJ1-1 TRBV5-1 CASSLATAGMGTEAFF
. TRBJ2-3 TRBV9 CASSDLQTDTQYF
. TRBJ1-1 TRBV4-3 CASSQDGGVGNTEAFF
TRBD1 TRBJ1-5 TRBV20-1 CSARDRANNQPQHF
TRBD1 TRBJ2-7 TRBV6-2/TRBV6-3 CASSYSRDRGDYEQYF
. TRBJ2-7 TRBV14 CASSQGLDYPLEQYF
. TRBJ1-2 TRBV9 CASSVSPNYGYTF
. TRBJ1-6 TRBV5-6 CASSGPGHSSYNSPLHF
TRBD2 TRBJ2-1 TRBV24-1 CATSQVGGTYNEQFF
. TRBJ2-5 TRBV30 CAWSRSSQETQYF
TRBD1 TRBJ1-1 TRBV6-5 CASSNNRGNTEAFF
. TRBJ1-6 TRBV5-1 CASSPDQGMRSPLHF
TRBD1 TRBJ2-3 TRBV27 CASSLSGQGPDTQYF
TRBD2 TRBJ2-5 TRBV2 CASSGLAGQETQYF
. TRBJ1-2 TRBV18 CASSRNTGFGYTF
TRBD1 TRBJ2-1 TRBV19 CATRFPDRRGQFF
TRBD2 TRBJ2-3 TRBV2 CARWDPGTSGSVLAQYF
. TRBJ1-4 TRBV20-1 CSASQRDITTNEKLFF
. TRBJ1-1 TRBV5-5 CASSLDRPNTEAFF
TRBD1 TRBJ1-6 TRBV5-5 CASSPTGGLIYNSPLHF
TRBD2 TRBJ2-3 TRBV6-2/TRBV6-3 CASSYPGGGTDTQYF
TRBD2 TRBJ2-5 TRBV9 CASSVWGGYQETQYF
. TRBJ2-5 TRBV6-6 CASSYGEETQYF
. TRBJ1-1 TRBV6-5 CASSYRQDTEAFF
. TRBJ2-3 TRBV6-5 CASSYSLAASTDTQYF
TRBD2 TRBJ2-7 TRBV3-1/TRBV3-2 CASSRTLTSDEQYF
. TRBJ2-5 TRBV29-1 CSVEGPLQETQYF
. TRBJ2-1 TRBV9 CASSEGTLGNEQFF
TRBD1 TRBJ2-5 TRBV9 CASTVTPSGGIETQYF
. TRBJ1-2 TRBV27 CASSSVGSGYTF
. TRBJ1-6 TRBV6-1 CASSELLQSSYNSPLHF
. TRBJ2-7 TRBV16 CASSQAADEQYF
. TRBJ1-2 TRBV11-2 CASSPGQPTIYGYTF
. TRBJ2-4 TRBV6-5 CASSHRIVKNIQYF
. TRBJ1-2 TRBV6-5 CASSYGGRGANYGYTF
TRBD1 TRBJ1-2 TRBV7-6 CASSPQDREDYGYTF
TRBD1 TRBJ1-1 TRBV24-1 CATSRGQGFTEAFF
. TRBJ2-5 TRBV30 CAWSRGQETQYF
TRBD2 TRBJ2-1 TRBV7-2 CASSSESGSSYNEQFF
TRBD1 TRBJ2-4 TRBV7-2 CASSLRQGPGIQYF
. TRBJ1-1 TRBV11-2 CASSNPTLYPNTEAFF
TRBD1 TRBJ1-4 TRBV5-4 CASSYGQGLGEKLFF
TRBD1 TRBJ2-1 TRBV24-1 CATSDPSGTGDRRNEQFF
TRBD1 TRBJ1-6 TRBV7-2 CASSLPPGQGIQTLHF
. TRBJ1-1 TRBV3-1/TRBV3-2 CASSQVGKGVEAFF